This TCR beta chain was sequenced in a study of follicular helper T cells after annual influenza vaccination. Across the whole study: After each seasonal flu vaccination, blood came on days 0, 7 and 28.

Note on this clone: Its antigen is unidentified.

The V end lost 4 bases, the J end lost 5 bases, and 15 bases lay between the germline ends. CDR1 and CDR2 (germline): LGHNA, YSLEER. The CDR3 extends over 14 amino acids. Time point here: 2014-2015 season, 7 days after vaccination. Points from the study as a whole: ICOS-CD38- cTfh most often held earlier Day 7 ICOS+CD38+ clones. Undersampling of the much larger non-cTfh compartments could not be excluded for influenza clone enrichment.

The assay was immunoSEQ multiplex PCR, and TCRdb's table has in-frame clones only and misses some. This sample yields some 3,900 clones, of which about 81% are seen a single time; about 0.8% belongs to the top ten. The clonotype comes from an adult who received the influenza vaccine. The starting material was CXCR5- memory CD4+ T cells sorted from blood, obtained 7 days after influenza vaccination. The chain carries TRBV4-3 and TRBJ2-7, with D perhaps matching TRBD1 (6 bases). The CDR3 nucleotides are TGCGCCAGCAGCCGAGAGGTACAGGGCAACGAGCAGTACTTC. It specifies CASSREVQGNEQYF.